These T cell receptor beta chains were read from a single sample in a study of human T cells and chemical hapten exposure. TCRdb reprocessed the RACE reads with MiXCR, giving one entry per CDR3 protein. The table records some 94,000 distinct CDR3 sequences, around 12% of them present only once. This specimen consisted of whole blood, obtained in connection with sensitization to the hapten diphenylcyclopropenone (DPC). Receptors were obtained from a woman in her thirties or forties with alopecia areata. Some clones in this sample may be carry-over from other donors' samples. Both conserved end residues are part of each CDR3. Fields, in order: V gene, D gene, J gene, clone size, CDR3 DNA, CDR3 protein. A D gene is named only where the DNA matches it firmly. Rows give clone size only sometimes, using once, few, many, or a class for an expanded clone.

>TRBV20-1|TRBD1|TRBJ1-1|many
TGCAGTGCGGGAACAGGGGGTTACACTGAAGCTTTCTTT
CSAGTGGYTEAFF
>TRBV6-1|TRBD2|TRBJ2-3|many
TGTGCCAGCAGGACTAGCGACACAGATACGCAGTATTTT
CASRTSDTDTQYF
>TRBV28|-|TRBJ2-7|-
TGTGCCAGCAGTTCCGTCTACGAGCAGTACTTC
CASSSVYEQYF
>TRBV9|-|TRBJ2-5|-
TGTGCCAGCAGCGTAAGGGGCACGGGGGAGACCCAGTACTTC
CASSVRGTGETQYF
>TRBV13|-|TRBJ2-2|few
TGTGCCAGCAGCTTAAGTCGTCGCAGGACCACCGGGGAGCTGTTTTTT
CASSLSRRRTTGELFF
>TRBV7-3|TRBD2|TRBJ2-1|many
TGTGCCAGCAGCCAGGGGCTAGCGGGAGGGAGCTCCTACAATGAGCAGTTCTTC
CASSQGLAGGSSYNEQFF
>TRBV27|-|TRBJ2-3|many
TGTGCCAGCAGTCAATACTCGTTGGGGGATACGCAGTATTTT
CASSQYSLGDTQYF
>TRBV4-1|TRBD2|TRBJ2-3|few
TGCGCCAGCAGCCAAAGATTAGCGGGACCATCAGATACGCAGTATTTT
CASSQRLAGPSDTQYF
>TRBV6-5|-|TRBJ2-7|many
TGTGCCAGCAGTTACGGCAGGGGTCCCTACGAGCAGTACTTC
CASSYGRGPYEQYF
>TRBV7-9|TRBD1|TRBJ2-3|-
TGTGCCAGCAGCGCCCGACAGGGGACAGATACGCAGTATTTT
CASSARQGTDTQYF
>TRBV6-6|-|TRBJ2-1|many
TGTGCCAGCAGTTACTCTTCTAGCGCGAACAATGAGCAGTTCTTC
CASSYSSSANNEQFF
>TRBV3-1|-|TRBJ1-1|many
TGTGCCAGCAGCCAAGACGATTTGAACACTGAAGCTTTCTTT
CASSQDDLNTEAFF
>TRBV6-1|TRBD2|TRBJ2-3|-
TGTGCCAGCAGGACACTAGCGGGAGGGCCAGATACGCAGTATTTT
CASRTLAGGPDTQYF
>TRBV14|TRBD2|TRBJ2-1|many
TGTGCCAGCAGCCAGGGACTAGCGGGAGTGTATGGGCAGTTCTTC
CASSQGLAGVYGQFF
>TRBV28|-|TRBJ2-7|-
TGTGCCAGCAGTTTCCAAGGACAGCCCTACGAGCAGTACTTC
CASSFQGQPYEQYF